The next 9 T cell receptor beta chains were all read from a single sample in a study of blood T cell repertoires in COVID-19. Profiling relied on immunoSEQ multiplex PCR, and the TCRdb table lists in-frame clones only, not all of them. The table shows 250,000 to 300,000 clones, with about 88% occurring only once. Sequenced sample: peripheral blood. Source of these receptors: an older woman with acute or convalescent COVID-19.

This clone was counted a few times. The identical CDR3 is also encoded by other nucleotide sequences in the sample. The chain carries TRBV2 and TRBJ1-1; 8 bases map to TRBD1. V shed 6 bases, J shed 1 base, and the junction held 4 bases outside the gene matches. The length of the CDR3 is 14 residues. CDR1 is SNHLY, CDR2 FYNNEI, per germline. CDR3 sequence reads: CASRADRANTEAFF. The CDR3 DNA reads TGTGCCAGCAGAGCGGACAGGGCGAACACTGAAGCTTTCTTT.

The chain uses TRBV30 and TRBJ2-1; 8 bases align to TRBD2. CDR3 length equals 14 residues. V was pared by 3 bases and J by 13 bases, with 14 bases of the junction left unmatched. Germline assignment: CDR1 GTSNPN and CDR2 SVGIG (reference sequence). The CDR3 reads CAWSEDPGTRAQFF. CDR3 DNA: TGTGCCTGGAGCGAGGACCCGGGGACTAGAGCTCAGTTCTTC. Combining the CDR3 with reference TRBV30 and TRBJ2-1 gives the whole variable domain SQTIHQWPATLVQPVGSPLSLECTVEGTSNPNLYWYRQAAGRGLQLLFYSVGIGQISSEVPQNLSASRPQDRQFILSSKKLLLSDSGFYLCAWSEDPGTRAQFFGPGTRLTVL.

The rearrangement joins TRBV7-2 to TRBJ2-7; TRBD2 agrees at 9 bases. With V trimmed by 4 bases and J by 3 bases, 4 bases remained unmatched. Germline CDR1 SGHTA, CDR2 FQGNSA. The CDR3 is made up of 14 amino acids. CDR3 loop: CASSSVAGDYEQYF. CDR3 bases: TGTGCCAGCAGCTCCGTAGCGGGAGACTACGAGCAGTACTTC.

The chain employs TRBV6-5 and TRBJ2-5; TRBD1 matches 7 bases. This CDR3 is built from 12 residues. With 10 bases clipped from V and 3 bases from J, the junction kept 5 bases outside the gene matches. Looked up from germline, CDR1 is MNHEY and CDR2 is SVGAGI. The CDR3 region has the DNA TGTGCCACCACAGGGGATGAAGAGACCCAGTACTTC. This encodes CATTGDEETQYF.

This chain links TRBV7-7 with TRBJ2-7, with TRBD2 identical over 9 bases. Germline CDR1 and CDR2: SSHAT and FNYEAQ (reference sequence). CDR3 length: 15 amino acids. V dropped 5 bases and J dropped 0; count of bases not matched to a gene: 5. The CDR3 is CASSLQAGGSYEQYF. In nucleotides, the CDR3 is TGTGCCAGCAGCCTACAAGCGGGGGGCTCCTACGAGCAGTACTTC. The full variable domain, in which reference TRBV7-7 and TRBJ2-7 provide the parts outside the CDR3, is GAGVSQSPRYKVTKRGQDVTLRCDPISSHATLYWYQQALGQGPEFLTYFNYEAQPDKSGLPSDRFSAERPEGSISTLTIQRTEQRDSAMYRCASSLQAGGSYEQYFGPGTRLTVT.

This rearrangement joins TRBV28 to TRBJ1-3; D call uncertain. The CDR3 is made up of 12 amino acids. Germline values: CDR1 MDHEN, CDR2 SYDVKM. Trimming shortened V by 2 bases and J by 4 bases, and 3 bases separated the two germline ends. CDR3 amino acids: CASSLRGNTIYF. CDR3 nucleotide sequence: TGTGCCAGCAGTTTACGGGGAAACACCATATATTTT.

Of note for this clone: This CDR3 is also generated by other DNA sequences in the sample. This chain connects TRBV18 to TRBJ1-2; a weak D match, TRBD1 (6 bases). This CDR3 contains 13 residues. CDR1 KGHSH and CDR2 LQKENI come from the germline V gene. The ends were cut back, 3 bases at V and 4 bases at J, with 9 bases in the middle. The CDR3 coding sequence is TGTGCCAGCTCACCGGACAGATTCTATGGCTACACCTTC. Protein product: CASSPDRFYGYTF.

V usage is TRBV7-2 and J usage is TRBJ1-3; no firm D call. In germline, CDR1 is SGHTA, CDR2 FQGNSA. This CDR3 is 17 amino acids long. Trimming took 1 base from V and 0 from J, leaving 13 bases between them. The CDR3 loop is CASSLGLEGRSGNTIYF. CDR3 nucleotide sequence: TGTGCCAGCAGCTTAGGCTTGGAGGGCCGCTCTGGAAACACCATATATTTT.

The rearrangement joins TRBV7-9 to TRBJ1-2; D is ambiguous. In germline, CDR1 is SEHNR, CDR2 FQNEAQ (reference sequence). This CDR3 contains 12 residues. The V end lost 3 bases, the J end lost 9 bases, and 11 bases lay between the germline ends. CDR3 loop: CASSLEGRRYTF. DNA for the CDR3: TGTGCCAGCAGCTTGGAGGGTAGGCGCTACACCTTC.